This T cell receptor beta chain was recovered during a study of early T cells in non-severe SARS-CoV-2 infection. Study in general: Sequencing targeted bulk RNA from unsorted whole blood, leaving chains unpaired.

The table lists this clonotype with many counts. Its antigen is as yet unknown. Germline V gene data show CDR1 as SGHVS and CDR2 as FNYEAQ. V was pared by 2 bases and J by 2 bases, with 7 bases between. There are 14 residues in the CDR3. The study, taken as a whole, reports: The VDJdb matching leaned toward anti-spike CD8 responses and overlooked private and CD4 specificities.

MiXCR, applied by TCRdb to the 5' RACE reads, yields one record per CDR3 protein. Of some 25,000 distinct CDR3 sequences listed, 4.5% to 5.5% are singletons. The origin of this receptor is an adult who was a healthcare worker with PCR-confirmed SARS-CoV-2 infection or an uninfected control (not recorded which). The sequencing input was whole blood. The chain recombines TRBV7-6 with TRBJ2-1, with no clear D. The CDR3 bases are TGTGCCAGCAGCTTAACAGTCACCTACAATGAGCAGTTCTTC. Protein product: CASSLTVTYNEQFF. Full variable domain (outside the CDR3, taken from reference TRBV7-6 and TRBJ2-1): GAGVSQSPRYKVTKRGQDVALRCDPISGHVSLYWYRQALGQGPEFLTYFNYEAQQDKSGLPNDRFSAERPEGSISTLTIQRTEQRDSAMYRCASSLTVTYNEQFFGPGTRLTVL.